This entry features one TCR beta chain sequence. This sample is drawn from a study of blood T cell repertoires in COVID-19. Looking at the study overall: Collection of acute and convalescent COVID-19 samples took place in the United States, Italy and Spain. T cells, B-cell-depleted T cells, or PBMCs supplied cDNA or gDNA.

As processed by the authors: Using reference gene primer amplification, nucleated cell counts were estimated. Clones were read by immunoSEQ multiplex PCR, and TCRdb kept only the in-frame ones, dropping some. D and trimming come from the DNA, and the V and J calls and clone size come from that table. The sample contains 200,000 to 250,000 clones, approximately 88% of which appear only once. CDR1 and CDR2 (germline): SGHNT, YYREEE (reference sequence). Trimming removed 3 bases from V and 9 bases from J, with 15 bases in between. This CDR3 region has 13 residues. Sequenced sample: peripheral blood. This sequence joins TRBV5-4 and TRBJ1-1; TRBD1 might be the D (5 bases). This clonotype was sampled from a man in his fifties or sixties who had recovered from COVID-19. For the CDR3, the DNA is TGTGCCAGCAGCTCCGGGACTCCTCAACAAGCTTTCTTT. This codes for CASSSGTPQQAFF. The entire variable domain, with the rest obtained from reference TRBV5-4 and TRBJ1-1, is as follows: ETGVTQSPTHLIKTRGQQVTLRCSSQSGHNTVSWYQQALGQGPQFIFQYYREEENGRGNFPPRFSGLQFPNYSSELNVNALELDDSALYLCASSSGTPQQAFFGQGTRLTVV.